The next 3 T cell receptor beta chains were all read from a single sample in a study of blood T cell repertoires in COVID-19. Assay used: immunoSEQ multiplex PCR; TCRdb lists only in-frame clones, some missing. The repertoire has around 66,000 clones, about 80% of them found once; the top ten carry more than 9.5%. The specimen was peripheral blood. Every receptor here comes from a human donor in a cohort sampled during active COVID-19.

The table lists this clone with a count of one. The rearrangement uses TRBV7-2 and TRBJ2-1; D not certain. Germline V gene sequence: CDR1 SGHTA, CDR2 FQGNSA. There are 11 residues in the CDR3. V shed 2 bases and J shed 10 bases, with 6 bases lying between them. In DNA, the CDR3 is TGTGCCAGCAGCTTAATCCTGGAGCAGTTCTTC. Its protein product is CASSLILEQFF.

The V gene is TRBV11-2, the J gene TRBJ2-6; 8 bases line up with TRBD1. Germline loops: CDR1 SGHAT, CDR2 FQNNGV. The V and J ends lost 2 bases and 1 base, in that order; junction bases with no gene match: 10. The CDR3 length is 19 residues. In DNA form, the CDR3 reads TGTGCCAGCAGCTTAAGGTCCAGACAGGGGCCTTCTGGGGCCAACGTCCTGACTTTC. It yields the protein CASSLRSRQGPSGANVLTF.

This chain links TRBV10-3 with TRBJ2-3; 8 bases are shared with TRBD2. V lost 6 bases, J lost 0 bases, and 8 bases stayed unmatched. The CDR3 totals 16 residues. Germline values: CDR1 ENHRY, CDR2 SYGVKD. The CDR3 region is CAISGATSGSTDTQYF. The DNA for the CDR3 is TGTGCCATCAGCGGGGCCACTAGCGGAAGCACAGATACGCAGTATTTT.